This TCR beta chain was sequenced in a study of blood T cell repertoires in COVID-19. Study-level background: Sites in the United States, Italy and Spain provided acute and convalescent COVID-19 samples. PBMCs, B-cell-depleted T cells, or T cells were the source of the cDNA or gDNA that made up the material.

This CDR3 region has 16 residues. J lost 0 bases, V lost 5 bases, and 8 bases had no gene match. CDR1 SGHNT and CDR2 YENEEA come from the germline V gene. Under the authors' procedure: For nucleated cells, counts were estimated from reference gene primer amplification. The protocol was immunoSEQ multiplex PCR, while the TCRdb copy is restricted to in-frame clones and leaves out a portion. That table gives V, J and clone size, and the DNA gave D and trimming. The sample holds about 140,000 clones, about 79% seen once. This TCR derives from a man aged 60-69 years with active or convalescent COVID-19. The material sequenced was peripheral blood. This chain joins TRBV11-3 and TRBJ2-5; the match to TRBD1 covers 8 bases. CDR3 sequence reads: CASSPPGQVYQETQYF. For the CDR3, the DNA is TGTGCCAGCAGCCCACCGGGACAGGTGTACCAAGAGACCCAGTACTTC.